This T cell receptor (beta chain) appears in the sequencing data of a study of long-term antiretroviral therapy in people with HIV. At the level of the study: Samples from the earliest time points predate the 2015 immediate-ART recommendation by about a decade.

This clone was detected only a few times. Its antigen is currently unknown. General observations from the study: Comparison with controls showed narrower CDR3 length ranges in HIV repertoires.

This was the immunoSEQ v3.0 assay at survey level. Repertoires were generated with immunoSEQ multiplex PCR, while TCRdb's copy carries only in-frame clones and drops some. The data hold some 24,000 clones, with roughly 77% observed a single time. CDR3 length: 14 residues. Germline CDR1 reads SGHTA; CDR2 reads FQGNSA. The V and J ends lost 0 bases and 0 bases respectively, with 5 bases between them. V is TRBV7-2 and J is TRBJ1-2; D uncertain. The TCR originated in a man between 25 and 39 years old with HIV. This specimen was unsorted PBMCs, taken 4.4 years after starting antiretroviral therapy. CDR3 sequence: CASSLAPSNYGYTF. CDR3 nucleotides: TGTGCCAGCAGCTTAGCGCCTTCTAACTATGGCTACACCTTC.